This TCR beta chain was obtained from a study of shared clonotypes between healthy human individuals. Findings and limits, study-wide: Sampling was confined to blood; repertoires within tissues likely differ. Compared with memory subsets, naive subsets generally had larger estimated richness. The authors expected sequencing depth to affect clonotype sharing among donors.

Clones were read by immunoSEQ multiplex PCR, and TCRdb kept only the in-frame ones, dropping some. The sample lists 800,000 or so clones, 96% occurring once. Germline CDR1 and CDR2: MNHNS and SASEGT. There are 15 residues in the CDR3. Trimming pared 4 bases from V and 2 bases from J, leaving 14 bases between. Positively selected for CCR7, the CD45RO-negative cells used as naive CD8 cells excluded terminally differentiated effector memory CD45RA+ cells. This clone appeared a single time. Its antigen is currently unknown. The clonotype originates from a young man in good health. The V call is TRBV6-1, the J call TRBJ1-2; D remains unclear. The sample was naive CD8+ T cells sorted from blood. DNA of the CDR3: TGTGCCAGCAGTGGAGTGGTTGAAGGGAACTATGGCTACACCTTC. It specifies CASSGVVEGNYGYTF.